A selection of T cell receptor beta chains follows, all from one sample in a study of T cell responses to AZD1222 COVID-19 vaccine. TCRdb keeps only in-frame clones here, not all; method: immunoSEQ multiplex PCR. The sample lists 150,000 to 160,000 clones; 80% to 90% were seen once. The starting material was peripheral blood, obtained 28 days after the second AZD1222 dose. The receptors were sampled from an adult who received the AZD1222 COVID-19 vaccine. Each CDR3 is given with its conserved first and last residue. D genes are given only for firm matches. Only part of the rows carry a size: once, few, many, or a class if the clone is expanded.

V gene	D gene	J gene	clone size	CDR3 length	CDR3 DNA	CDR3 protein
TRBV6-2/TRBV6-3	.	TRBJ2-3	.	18	TGTGCCAGCAGCCCCGACTTTAGTGGAGGGGCTATTGGAGATACGCAGTATTTT	CASSPDFSGGAIGDTQYF
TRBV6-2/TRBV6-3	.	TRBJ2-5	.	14	TGTGCCAGCAGCAAATACGGACCCGAGGTCACCCAGTACTTC	CASSKYGPEVTQYF
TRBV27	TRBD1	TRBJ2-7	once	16	TGTGCCAGCAGTACCTTAGACAGGGGAAAGCCCTACGAGCAGTACTTC	CASSTLDRGKPYEQYF
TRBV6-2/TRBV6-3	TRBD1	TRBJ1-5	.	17	TGTGCCAGCAGTTACATCCCCGGACAGGCAGACCGTCAGCCCCAGCATTTT	CASSYIPGQADRQPQHF
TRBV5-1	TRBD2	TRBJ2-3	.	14	TGCGCCAGCAGAACGGCGGGGGGCACAGATACGCAGTATTTT	CASRTAGGTDTQYF
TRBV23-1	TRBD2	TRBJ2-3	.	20	TGCGCCAGCAGTCGCCCTTCAGGGATATTAGCGGGAGGGTACACAGATACGCAGTATTTT	CASSRPSGILAGGYTDTQYF
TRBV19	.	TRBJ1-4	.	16	TGTGCCAGTAGCCCCAGAGGGGGGGTTGGGAATGAAAAACTGTTTTTT	CASSPRGGVGNEKLFF
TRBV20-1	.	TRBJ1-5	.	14	TGCAGTGCAAGTCCGAAGGGACACAATCAGCCCCAGCATTTT	CSASPKGHNQPQHF
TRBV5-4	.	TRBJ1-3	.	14	TGTGCCAGCAGCTTGGATAGATCTGGAAACACCATATATTTT	CASSLDRSGNTIYF
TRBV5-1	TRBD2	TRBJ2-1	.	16	TGCGCCAGCAGCTTGGTAATTAGCGGGGCCTACAATGAGCAGTTCTTC	CASSLVISGAYNEQFF
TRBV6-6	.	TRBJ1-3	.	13	TGTGCCAGCAGGTACCCCTCTGGAAACACCATATATTTT	CASRYPSGNTIYF
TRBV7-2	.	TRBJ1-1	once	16	TGTGCCAGCAGCTTAGCTGGGCGGACAGTGAACACTGAAGCTTTCTTT	CASSLAGRTVNTEAFF
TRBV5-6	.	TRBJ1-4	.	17	TGTGCCAGCAGCTTGGCGGGAACAGCCCGGGCAGCGGAAAAACTGTTTTTT	CASSLAGTARAAEKLFF
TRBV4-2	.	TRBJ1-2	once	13	TGTGCCAGCAGCCCCTCAGACCGAAATGGCTACACCTTC	CASSPSDRNGYTF
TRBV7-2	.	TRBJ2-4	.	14	TGTGCCAGCAGCTTAGCGGCAGGGGGGAACATTCAGTACTTC	CASSLAAGGNIQYF
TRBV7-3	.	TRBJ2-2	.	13	TGTGCCAGCAGCCTGACTCGCACCGGGGAGCTGTTTTTT	CASSLTRTGELFF
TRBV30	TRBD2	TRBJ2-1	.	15	TGTGCCTGGAGTGTCGGGACTAGCGTCAGCAATGAGCAGTTCTTC	CAWSVGTSVSNEQFF
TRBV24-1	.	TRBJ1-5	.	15	TGTGCCACCAGTGAAGGGTCATCCCTCAATCAGCCCCAGCATTTT	CATSEGSSLNQPQHF
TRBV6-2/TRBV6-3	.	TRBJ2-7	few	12	TGTGCCAGCAGCCGACGGCCCTACGAGCAGTACTTC	CASSRRPYEQYF
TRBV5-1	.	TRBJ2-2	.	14	TGCGCCAGCAATCCGGGCCGCGGGACCGGGGAGCTGTTTTTT	CASNPGRGTGELFF
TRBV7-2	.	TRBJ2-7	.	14	TGTGCCAGCAGCTACGGGACACCCTCCTACGAGCAGTACTTC	CASSYGTPSYEQYF
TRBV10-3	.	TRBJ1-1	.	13	TGTGCCATCGGGGGTGGTGGGAACACTGAAGCTTTCTTT	CAIGGGGNTEAFF
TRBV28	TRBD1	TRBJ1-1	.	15	TGTGCCAGCAGCCTCCGGGGACAGGGAGGTGGGCTGGCTTTCTTT	CASSLRGQGGGLAFF
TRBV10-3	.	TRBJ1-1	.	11	TGTGCCATCAGTGAGGGCAGGGAAGCTTTCTTT	CAISEGREAFF
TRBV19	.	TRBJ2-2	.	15	TGTGCCAGTAGTATGAAGTCGGGAGTAGCCGGGGAGCTGTTTTTT	CASSMKSGVAGELFF
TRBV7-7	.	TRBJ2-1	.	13	TGTGCTAGCAGCCAGGACACGTACAATGAGCAGTTCTTC	CASSQDTYNEQFF
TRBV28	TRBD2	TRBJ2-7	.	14	TGTGCCAGCAGTTTAGCGGGAGGGGCCTACGAGCAGTACTTC	CASSLAGGAYEQYF
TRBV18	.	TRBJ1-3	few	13	TGTGCCAGCTCACCACCCTACGGAAACACCATATATTTT	CASSPPYGNTIYF
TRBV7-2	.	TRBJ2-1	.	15	TGTGCCAGCAGCCAGGCCAGGACGGACTACAATGAGCAGTTCTTC	CASSQARTDYNEQFF
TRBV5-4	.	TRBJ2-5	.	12	TGTGCCAGCAGCTCACCCAAAGAGACCCAGTACTTC	CASSSPKETQYF
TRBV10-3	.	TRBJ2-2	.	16	TGTGCCATCAGTGAGTCGACGGTAGCGTTCACCGGGGAGCTGTTTTTT	CAISESTVAFTGELFF
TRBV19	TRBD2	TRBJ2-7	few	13	TGTGCCAGTAGAGTAGCGGGAGCCTACGAGCAGTACTTC	CASRVAGAYEQYF
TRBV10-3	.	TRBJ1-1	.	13	TGTGCCATCAGGGGCGGGGGCTGGACTGAAGCTTTCTTT	CAIRGGGWTEAFF
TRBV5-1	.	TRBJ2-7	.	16	TGCGCCAGCAGCTTGGCTCGTAGCCCCTCGGGGTACGAGCAGTACTTC	CASSLARSPSGYEQYF
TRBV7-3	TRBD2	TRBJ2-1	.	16	TGTGCCAGCAGCTCACTAGCGGGAAGGAGTTACAATGAGCAGTTCTTC	CASSSLAGRSYNEQFF
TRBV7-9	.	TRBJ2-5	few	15	TGTGCCAGCAGCTTAGTTTCGACCGGGCGAGAGACCCAGTACTTC	CASSLVSTGRETQYF
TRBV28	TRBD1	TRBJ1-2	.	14	TGTGCCAGCAGATCCCAGGGGGTAGACTATGGCTACACCTTC	CASRSQGVDYGYTF
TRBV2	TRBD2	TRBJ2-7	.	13	TGTGCCAGCAGTGAATCAACTAGCGGCGAGCAGTACTTC	CASSESTSGEQYF
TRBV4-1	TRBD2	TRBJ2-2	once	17	TGCGCCAGCAGCCCTATTAAACCGGGACTAGGGTTGGGGGAGCTGCTTTTT	CASSPIKPGLGLGELLF
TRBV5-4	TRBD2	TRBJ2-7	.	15	TGTGCCAGCAGCCATAGCGGGGTTAGCTCCTACGAGCAGTACTTC	CASSHSGVSSYEQYF